The present T cell receptor beta chain was sequenced within a study of T cell changes during pregnancy in multiple sclerosis. Here immunoSEQ multiplex PCR was the method, and the copy in TCRdb shows in-frame clones only, minus some. Of roughly 48,000 clones listed, approximately 92% were seen once; the top ten hold approximately 0.91%. V lost 5 bases to trimming and J lost 3 bases; unmatched junction nucleotides: 5. The CDR3 totals 15 residues. The V gene's germline CDR1 is MDHEN and CDR2 SYDVKM. The receptor was derived from a female donor in good health, enrolled as a control in a pregnancy study. This specimen was CD4+ T cells from peripheral blood mononuclear cells, taken in the second trimester of pregnancy. The rearrangement uses TRBV28 and TRBJ1-3; 9 nucleotides align to TRBD1. The DNA of the CDR3 is TGTGCCAGCAGTGAGACAGGGGGTAGTGGAAACACCATATATTTT. It specifies CASSETGGSGNTIYF. The variable domain in full, with the rest retrieved from reference TRBV28 and TRBJ1-3, is DVKVTQSSRYLVKRTGEKVFLECVQDMDHENMFWYRQDPGLGLRLIYFSYDVKMKEKGDIPEGYSVSREKKERFSLILESASTNQTSMYLCASSETGGSGNTIYFGEGSWLTVV.